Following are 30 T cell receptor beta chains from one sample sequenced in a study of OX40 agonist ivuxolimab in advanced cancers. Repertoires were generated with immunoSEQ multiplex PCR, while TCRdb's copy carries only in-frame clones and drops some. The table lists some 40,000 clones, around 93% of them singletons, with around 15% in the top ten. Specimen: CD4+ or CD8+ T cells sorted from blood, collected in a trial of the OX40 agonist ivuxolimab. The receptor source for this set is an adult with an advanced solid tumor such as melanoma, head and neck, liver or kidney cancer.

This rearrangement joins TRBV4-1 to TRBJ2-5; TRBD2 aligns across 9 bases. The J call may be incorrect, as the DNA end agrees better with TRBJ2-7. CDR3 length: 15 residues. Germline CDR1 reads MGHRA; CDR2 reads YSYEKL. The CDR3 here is CASSQVTSGDYEQYF. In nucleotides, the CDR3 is TGCGCCAGCAGCCAAGTGACTAGCGGAGACTACGAGCAGTACTTC.

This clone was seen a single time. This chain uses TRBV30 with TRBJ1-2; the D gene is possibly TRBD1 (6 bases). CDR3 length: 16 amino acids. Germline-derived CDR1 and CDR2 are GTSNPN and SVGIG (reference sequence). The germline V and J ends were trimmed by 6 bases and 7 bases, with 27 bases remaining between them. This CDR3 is CACLGAGPRVLGGYTF. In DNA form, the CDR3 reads TGTGCCTGCTTGGGGGCCGGACCGCGGGTCTTGGGTGGCTACACCTTC.

The CDR3 sequence is CASSPAIGRSTDTQYF. CDR3 nucleotides: TGCGCCAGCAGCCCGGCCATTGGGCGTAGCACAGATACGCAGTATTTT. This sequence joins TRBV4-3 and TRBJ2-3; D is unresolved. Germline CDR1 and CDR2: LGHNA and YSLEER. V was cut by 4 bases and J by 0 bases, with 14 bases left in between. The CDR3 has 16 residues.

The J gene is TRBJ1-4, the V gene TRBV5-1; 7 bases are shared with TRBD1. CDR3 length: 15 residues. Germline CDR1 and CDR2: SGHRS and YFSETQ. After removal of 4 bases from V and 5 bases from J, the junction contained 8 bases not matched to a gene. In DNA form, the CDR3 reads TGCGCCAGCAGCCCCGCGGGACAGCACAATGAAAAACTGTTTTTT. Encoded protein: CASSPAGQHNEKLFF.

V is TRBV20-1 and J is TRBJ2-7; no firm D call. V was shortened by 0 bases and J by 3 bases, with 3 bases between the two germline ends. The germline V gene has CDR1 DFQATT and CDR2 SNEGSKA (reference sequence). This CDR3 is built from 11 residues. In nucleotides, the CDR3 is TGCAGTGCTAGAGATGACTACGAGCAGTACTTC. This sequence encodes CSARDDYEQYF.

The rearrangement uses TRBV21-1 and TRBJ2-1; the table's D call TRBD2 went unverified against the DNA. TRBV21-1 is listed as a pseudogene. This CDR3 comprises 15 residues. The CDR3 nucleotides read TGTGCCAGCAGCAAAAGGGAGGACTGCGCGGAGGAGCAGTTCTTC. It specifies CASSKREDCAEEQFF.

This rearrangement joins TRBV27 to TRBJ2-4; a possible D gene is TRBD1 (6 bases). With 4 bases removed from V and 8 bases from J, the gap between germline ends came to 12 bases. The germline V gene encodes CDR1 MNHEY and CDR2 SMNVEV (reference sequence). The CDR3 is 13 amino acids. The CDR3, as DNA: TGTGCCAGCAGTTGGTCAGGGGCGGACATTCAGTACTTC. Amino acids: CASSWSGADIQYF.

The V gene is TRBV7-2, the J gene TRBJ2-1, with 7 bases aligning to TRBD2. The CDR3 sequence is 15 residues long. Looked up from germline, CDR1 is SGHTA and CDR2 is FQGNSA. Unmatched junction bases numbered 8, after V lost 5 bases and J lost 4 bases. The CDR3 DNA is TGTGCCAGCAGCCCAGGACTAGAGGATTACAATGAGCAGTTCTTC. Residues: CASSPGLEDYNEQFF.

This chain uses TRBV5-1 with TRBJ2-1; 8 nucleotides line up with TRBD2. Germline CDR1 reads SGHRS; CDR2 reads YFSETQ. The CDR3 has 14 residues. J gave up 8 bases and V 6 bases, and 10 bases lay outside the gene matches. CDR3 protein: CASKAGGIGDEQFF. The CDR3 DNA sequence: TGCGCCAGCAAGGCGGGAGGAATTGGAGATGAGCAGTTCTTC.

The CDR3 bases are TGTGCCAGCAGCTTTACCCAGGGTGCAGAGGATGGCTACACCTTC. Amino acids: CASSFTQGAEDGYTF. This sequence joins TRBV5-4 and TRBJ1-2, with TRBD1 as a possible D gene (5 bases). With 2 bases removed from V and 6 bases from J, the gap between germline ends came to 17 bases. CDR1 is SGHNT and CDR2 is YYREEE in the germline V gene (reference sequence). CDR3 length: 15 residues. Full variable domain (missing parts from reference TRBV5-4 and TRBJ1-2): ETGVTQSPTHLIKTRGQQVTLRCSSQSGHNTVSWYQQALGQGPQFIFQYYREEENGRGNFPPRFSGLQFPNYSSELNVNALELDDSALYLCASSFTQGAEDGYTFGSGTRLTVV.

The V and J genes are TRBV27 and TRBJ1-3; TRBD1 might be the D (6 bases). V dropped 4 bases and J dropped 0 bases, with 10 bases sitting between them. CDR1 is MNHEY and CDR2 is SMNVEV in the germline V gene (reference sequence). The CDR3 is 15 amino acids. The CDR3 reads CASSSTGNSGNTIYF. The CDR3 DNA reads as TGTGCCAGCAGTTCAACAGGGAACTCTGGAAACACCATATATTTT.

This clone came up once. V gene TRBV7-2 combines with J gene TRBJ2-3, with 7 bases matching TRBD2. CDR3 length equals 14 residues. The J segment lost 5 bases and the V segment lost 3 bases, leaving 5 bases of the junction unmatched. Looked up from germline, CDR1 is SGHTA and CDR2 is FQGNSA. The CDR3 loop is CASSFTSVGDTQYF. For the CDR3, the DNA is TGTGCCAGCAGCTTCACTAGCGTGGGAGATACGCAGTATTTT. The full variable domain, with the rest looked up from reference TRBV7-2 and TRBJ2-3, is GAGVSQSPSNKVTEKGKDVELRCDPISGHTALYWYRQSLGQGLEFLIYFQGNSAPDKSGLPSDRFSAERTGGSVSTLTIQRTQQEDSAVYLCASSFTSVGDTQYFGPGTRLTVL.

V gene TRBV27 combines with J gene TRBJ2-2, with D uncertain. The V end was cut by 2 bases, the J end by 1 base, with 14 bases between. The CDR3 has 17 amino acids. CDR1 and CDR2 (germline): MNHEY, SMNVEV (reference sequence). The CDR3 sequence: CASSLRAAIKNTGELFF. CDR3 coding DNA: TGTGCCAGCAGTTTAAGGGCAGCTATTAAGAACACCGGGGAGCTGTTTTTT.

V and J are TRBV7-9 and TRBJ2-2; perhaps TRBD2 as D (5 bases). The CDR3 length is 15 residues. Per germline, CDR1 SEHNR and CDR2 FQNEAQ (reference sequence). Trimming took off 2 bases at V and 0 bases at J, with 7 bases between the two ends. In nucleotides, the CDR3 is TGTGCCAGCAGCTTACTCGGGACGAACACCGGGGAGCTGTTTTTT. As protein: CASSLLGTNTGELFF.

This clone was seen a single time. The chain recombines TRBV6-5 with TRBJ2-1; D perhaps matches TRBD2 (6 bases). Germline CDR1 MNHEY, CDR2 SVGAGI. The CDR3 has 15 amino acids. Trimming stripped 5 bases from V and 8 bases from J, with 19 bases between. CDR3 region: CASSLNVGSGDEQFF. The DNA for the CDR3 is TGTGCCAGCAGTCTAAATGTCGGGAGCGGCGATGAGCAGTTCTTC.

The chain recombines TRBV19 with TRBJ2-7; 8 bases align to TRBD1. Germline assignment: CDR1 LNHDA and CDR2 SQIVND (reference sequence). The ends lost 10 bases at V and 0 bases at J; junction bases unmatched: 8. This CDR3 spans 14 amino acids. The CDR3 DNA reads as TGTGCCACGACAGCGGACAGGGCCTCCTACGAGCAGTACTTC. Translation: CATTADRASYEQYF.

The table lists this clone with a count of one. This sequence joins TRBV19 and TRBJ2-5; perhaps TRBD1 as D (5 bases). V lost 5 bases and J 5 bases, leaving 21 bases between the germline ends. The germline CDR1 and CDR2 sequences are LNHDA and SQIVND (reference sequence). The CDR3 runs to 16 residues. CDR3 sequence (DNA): TGTGCCAGTAGTCTATCTTGGGGCGCGGTGTGGGAGACCCAGTACTTC. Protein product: CASSLSWGAVWETQYF.

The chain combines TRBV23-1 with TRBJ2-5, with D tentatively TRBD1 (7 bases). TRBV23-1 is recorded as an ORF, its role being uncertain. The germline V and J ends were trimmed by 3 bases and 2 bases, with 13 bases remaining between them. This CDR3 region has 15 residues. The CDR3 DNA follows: TGCGCCAGCAGTCAGCGCGGGACAGCGCAAGAGACCCAGTACTTC. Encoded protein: CASSQRGTAQETQYF.

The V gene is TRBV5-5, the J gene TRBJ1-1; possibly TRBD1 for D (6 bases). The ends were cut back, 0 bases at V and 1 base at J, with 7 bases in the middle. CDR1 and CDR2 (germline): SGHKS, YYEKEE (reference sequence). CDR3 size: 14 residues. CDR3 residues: CASSLAQGNTEAFF. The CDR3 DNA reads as TGTGCCAGCAGCTTGGCACAGGGGAACACTGAAGCTTTCTTT.

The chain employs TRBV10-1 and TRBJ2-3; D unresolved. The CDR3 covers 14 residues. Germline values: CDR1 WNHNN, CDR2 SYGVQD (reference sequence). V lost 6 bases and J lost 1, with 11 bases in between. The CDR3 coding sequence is TGCGCCAGCAGCATGTTAATGGGCACAGATACGCAGTATTTT. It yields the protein CASSMLMGTDTQYF.

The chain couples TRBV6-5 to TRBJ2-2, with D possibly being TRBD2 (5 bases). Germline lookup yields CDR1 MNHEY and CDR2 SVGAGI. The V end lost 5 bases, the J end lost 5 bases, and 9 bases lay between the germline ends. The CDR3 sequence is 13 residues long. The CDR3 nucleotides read TGTGCCAGCAGTCATCTAGCAACCGGGGAGCTGTTTTTT. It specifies CASSHLATGELFF.

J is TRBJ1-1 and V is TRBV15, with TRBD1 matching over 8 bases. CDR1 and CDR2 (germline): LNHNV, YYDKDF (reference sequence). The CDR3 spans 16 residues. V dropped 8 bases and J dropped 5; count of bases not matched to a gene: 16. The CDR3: CATHQGAGGLFTEAFF. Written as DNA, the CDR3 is TGTGCCACCCACCAGGGGGCAGGGGGCTTGTTTACTGAAGCTTTCTTT.

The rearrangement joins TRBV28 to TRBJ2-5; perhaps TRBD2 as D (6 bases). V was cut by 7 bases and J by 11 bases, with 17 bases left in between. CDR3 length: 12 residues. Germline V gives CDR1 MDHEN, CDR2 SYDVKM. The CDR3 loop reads CASNRGTGEQYF. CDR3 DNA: TGTGCCAGCAACCGCGGGACGGGGGAGCAGTACTTC.

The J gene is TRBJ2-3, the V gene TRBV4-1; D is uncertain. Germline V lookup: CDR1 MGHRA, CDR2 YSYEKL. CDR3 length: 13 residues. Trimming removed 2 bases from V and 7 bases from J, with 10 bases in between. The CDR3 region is CASSQLGQNTQYF. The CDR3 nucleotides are TGCGCCAGCAGCCAACTCGGCCAGAATACGCAGTATTTT.

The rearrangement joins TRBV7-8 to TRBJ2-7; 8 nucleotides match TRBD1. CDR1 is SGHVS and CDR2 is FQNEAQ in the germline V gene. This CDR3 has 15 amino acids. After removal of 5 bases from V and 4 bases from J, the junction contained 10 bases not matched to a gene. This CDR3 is CASSHDGTGGYEQYF. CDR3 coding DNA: TGTGCCAGCAGCCACGATGGGACAGGAGGATACGAGCAGTACTTC.

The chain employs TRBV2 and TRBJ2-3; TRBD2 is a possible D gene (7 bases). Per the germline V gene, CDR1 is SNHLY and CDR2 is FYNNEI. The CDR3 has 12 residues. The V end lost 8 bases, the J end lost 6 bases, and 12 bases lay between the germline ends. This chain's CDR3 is CASSEGGDTQYF. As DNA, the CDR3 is TGTGCCAGCTCCGAGGGGGGGGATACGCAGTATTTT.

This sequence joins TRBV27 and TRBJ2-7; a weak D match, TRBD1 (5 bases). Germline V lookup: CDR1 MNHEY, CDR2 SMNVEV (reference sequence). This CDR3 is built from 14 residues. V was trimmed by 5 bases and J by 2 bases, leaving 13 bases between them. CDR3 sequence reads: CASSDGALTYEQYF. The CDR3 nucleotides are TGTGCCAGCAGTGATGGGGCCTTGACCTACGAGCAGTACTTC.

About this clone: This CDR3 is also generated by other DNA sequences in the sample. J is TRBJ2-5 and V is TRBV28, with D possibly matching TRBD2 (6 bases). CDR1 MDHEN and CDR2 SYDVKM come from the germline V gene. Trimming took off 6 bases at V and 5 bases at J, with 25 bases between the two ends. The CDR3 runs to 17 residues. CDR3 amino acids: CASSAGRLEAEGETQYF. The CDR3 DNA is TGTGCCAGCAGCGCTGGACGGCTCGAAGCGGAGGGGGAGACCCAGTACTTC.

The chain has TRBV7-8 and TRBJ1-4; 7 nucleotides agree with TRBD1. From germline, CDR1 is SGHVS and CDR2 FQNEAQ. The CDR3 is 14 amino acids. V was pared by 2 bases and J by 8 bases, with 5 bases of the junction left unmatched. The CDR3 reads CASSLNGQVEKLFF. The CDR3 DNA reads TGTGCCAGCAGCTTAAACGGACAGGTGGAAAAACTGTTTTTT.

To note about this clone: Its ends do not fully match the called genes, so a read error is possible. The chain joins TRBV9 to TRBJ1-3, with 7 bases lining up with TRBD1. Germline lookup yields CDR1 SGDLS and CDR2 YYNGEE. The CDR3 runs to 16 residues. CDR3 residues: CASTVGGGASGNTIYF. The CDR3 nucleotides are TGTGCCAGCACCGTAGGAGGGGGCGCGTCTGGAAACACCATATATTTT.